The clone carrying this T cell receptor (beta chain) was seen a handful of times. The data derive from a study of shared clonotypes between healthy human individuals. Germline-derived CDR1 and CDR2 are LNHNV and YYDKDF (reference sequence). The CDR3 contains 17 residues. The V segment lost 0 bases and the J segment 3 bases; nucleotides outside the gene matches: 10. Donors, healthy HIV-negative adults, lacked recent acute infections or vaccinations. Naive CD4+ cells were CD45RA-selected; the remaining cells were memory. An approximately 180 ng quantity of DNA, roughly 30,000 T cell genomes, went into the sorted-subset replicate PCRs. As originally analysed: Filtering differed, since immunoSEQ gave only junction sequences and no quality scores. Clones were read by immunoSEQ multiplex PCR, and TCRdb kept only the in-frame ones, dropping some. The V and J calls and clone size were taken over from that table, and D and trimming were inferred from the DNA. The sample holds 2 million to 2.5 million clones, under 95% seen once.

The chain employs TRBV15 and TRBJ2-5; 7 bases agree with TRBD1. The sequence derives from a man younger than 30 in good health. Some clones in this sample may be carry-over from other donors' samples. The sequenced material came from naive CD4+ T cells from PBMCs. Described subset: CD45RA+ positively selected. The CDR3 region has the DNA TGTGCCACCAGCAGAGATCTCCCTGGACAGGCCGAAGAGACCCAGTACTTC. Translating it yields CATSRDLPGQAEETQYF. Variable domain in full (rest from reference TRBV15 and TRBJ2-5): DAMVIQNPRYQVTQFGKPVTLSCSQTLNHNVMYWYQQKSSQAPKLLFHYYDKDFNNEADTPDNFQSRRPNTSFCFLDIRSPGLGDTAMYLCATSRDLPGQAEETQYFGPGTRLLVL.